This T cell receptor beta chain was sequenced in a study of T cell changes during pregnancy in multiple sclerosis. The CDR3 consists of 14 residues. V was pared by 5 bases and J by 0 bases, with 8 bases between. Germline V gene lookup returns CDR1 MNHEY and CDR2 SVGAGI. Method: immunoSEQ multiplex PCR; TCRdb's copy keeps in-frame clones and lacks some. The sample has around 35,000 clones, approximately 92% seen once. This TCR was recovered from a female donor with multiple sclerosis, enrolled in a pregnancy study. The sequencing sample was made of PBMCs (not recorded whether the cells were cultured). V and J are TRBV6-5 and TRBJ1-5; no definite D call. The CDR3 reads CASSGLDSNQPQHF. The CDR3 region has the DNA TGTGCCAGCAGTGGACTGGATAGCAATCAGCCCCAGCATTTT.